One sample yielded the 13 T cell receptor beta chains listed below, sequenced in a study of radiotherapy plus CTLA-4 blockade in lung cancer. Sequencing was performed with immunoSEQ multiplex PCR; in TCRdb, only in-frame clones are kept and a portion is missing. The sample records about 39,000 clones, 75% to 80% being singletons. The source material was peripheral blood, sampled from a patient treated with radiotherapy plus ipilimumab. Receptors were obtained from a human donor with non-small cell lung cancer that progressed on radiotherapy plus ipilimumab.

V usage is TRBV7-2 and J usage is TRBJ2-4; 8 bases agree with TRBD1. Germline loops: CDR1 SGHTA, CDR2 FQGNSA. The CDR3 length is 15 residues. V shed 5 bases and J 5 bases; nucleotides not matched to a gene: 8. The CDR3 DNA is TGTGCCAGCAGCCCTAGGACAGGGAACGAAAACATTCAGTACTTC. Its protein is CASSPRTGNENIQYF.

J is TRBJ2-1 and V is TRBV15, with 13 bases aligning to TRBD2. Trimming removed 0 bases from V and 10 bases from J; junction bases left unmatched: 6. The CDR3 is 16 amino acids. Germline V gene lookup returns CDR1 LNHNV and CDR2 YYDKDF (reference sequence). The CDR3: CATSRDSGLAGVEQFF. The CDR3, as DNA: TGTGCCACCAGCAGAGATAGCGGACTAGCGGGGGTAGAGCAGTTCTTC. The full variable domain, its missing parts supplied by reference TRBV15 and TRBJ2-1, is DAMVIQNPRYQVTQFGKPVTLSCSQTLNHNVMYWYQQKSSQAPKLLFHYYDKDFNNEADTPDNFQSRRPNTSFCFLDIRSPGLGDTAMYLCATSRDSGLAGVEQFFGPGTRLTVL.

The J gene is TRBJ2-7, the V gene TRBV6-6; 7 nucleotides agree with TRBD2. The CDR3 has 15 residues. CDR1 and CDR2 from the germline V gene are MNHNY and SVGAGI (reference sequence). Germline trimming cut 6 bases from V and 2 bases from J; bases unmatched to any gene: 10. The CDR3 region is CASRTHESGAYEQYF. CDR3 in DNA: TGTGCCAGCAGGACCCATGAGAGCGGGGCCTACGAGCAGTACTTC.

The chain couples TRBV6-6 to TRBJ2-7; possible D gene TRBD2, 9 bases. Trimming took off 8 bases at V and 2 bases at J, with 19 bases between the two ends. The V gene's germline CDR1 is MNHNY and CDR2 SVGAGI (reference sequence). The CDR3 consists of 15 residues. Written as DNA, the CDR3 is TGTGCCAGCCGAGCGGGAGGACAGGGTGCCTACGAGCAGTACTTC. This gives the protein CASRAGGQGAYEQYF.

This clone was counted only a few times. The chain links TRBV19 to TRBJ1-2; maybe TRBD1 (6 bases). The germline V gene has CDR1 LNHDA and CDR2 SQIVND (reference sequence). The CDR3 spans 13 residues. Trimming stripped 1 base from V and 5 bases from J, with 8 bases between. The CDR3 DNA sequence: TGTGCCAGTAGTATAGTAACAGGGTATGGCTACACCTTC. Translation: CASSIVTGYGYTF. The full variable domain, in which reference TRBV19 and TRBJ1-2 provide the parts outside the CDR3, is DGGITQSPKYLFRKEGQNVTLSCEQNLNHDAMYWYRQDPGQGLRLIYYSQIVNDFQKGDIAEGYSVSREKKESFPLTVTSAQKNPTAFYLCASSIVTGYGYTFGSGTRLTVV.

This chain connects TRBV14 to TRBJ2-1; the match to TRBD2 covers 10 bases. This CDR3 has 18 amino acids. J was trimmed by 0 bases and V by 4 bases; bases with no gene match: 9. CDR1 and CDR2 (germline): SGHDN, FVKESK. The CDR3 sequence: CASSPHTSGVSSYNEQFF. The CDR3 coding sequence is TGTGCCAGCAGCCCTCATACTAGCGGGGTTAGCTCCTACAATGAGCAGTTCTTC.

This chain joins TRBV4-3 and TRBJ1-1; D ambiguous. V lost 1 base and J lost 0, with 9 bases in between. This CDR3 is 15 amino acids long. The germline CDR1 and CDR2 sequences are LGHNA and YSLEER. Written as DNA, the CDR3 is TGCGCCAGCAGCCAAGCAGGAACGATGAACACTGAAGCTTTCTTT. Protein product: CASSQAGTMNTEAFF.

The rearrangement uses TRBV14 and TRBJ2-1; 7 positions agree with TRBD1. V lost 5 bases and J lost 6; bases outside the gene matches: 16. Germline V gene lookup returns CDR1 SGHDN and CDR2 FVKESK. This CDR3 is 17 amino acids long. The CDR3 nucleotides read TGTGCCAGCAGCTTAGGCTTGAGGGACAGACCAATCAATGAGCAGTTCTTC. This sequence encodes CASSLGLRDRPINEQFF. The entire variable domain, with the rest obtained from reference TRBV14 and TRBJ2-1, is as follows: EAGVTQFPSHSVIEKGQTVTLRCDPISGHDNLYWYRRVMGKEIKFLLHFVKESKQDESGMPNNRFLAERTGGTYSTLKVQPAELEDSGVYFCASSLGLRDRPINEQFFGPGTRLTVL.

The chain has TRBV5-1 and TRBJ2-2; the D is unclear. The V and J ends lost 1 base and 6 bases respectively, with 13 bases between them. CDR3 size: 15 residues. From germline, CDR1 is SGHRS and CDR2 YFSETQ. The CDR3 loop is CASSLSTAAAGELFF. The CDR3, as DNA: TGCGCCAGCAGCTTGAGTACCGCGGCGGCCGGGGAGCTGTTTTTT.

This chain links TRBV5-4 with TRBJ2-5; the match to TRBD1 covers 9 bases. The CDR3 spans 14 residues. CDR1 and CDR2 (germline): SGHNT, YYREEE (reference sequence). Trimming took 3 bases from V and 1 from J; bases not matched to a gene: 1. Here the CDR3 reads CASSSQGAQETQYF. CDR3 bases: TGTGCCAGCAGCTCACAGGGGGCCCAAGAGACCCAGTACTTC.

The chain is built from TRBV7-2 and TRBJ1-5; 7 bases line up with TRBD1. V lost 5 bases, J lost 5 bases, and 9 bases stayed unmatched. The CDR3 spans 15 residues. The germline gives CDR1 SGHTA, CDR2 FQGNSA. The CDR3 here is CASSEGQQIHQPQHF. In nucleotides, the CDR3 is TGTGCCAGCAGCGAGGGACAGCAGATCCATCAGCCCCAGCATTTT.

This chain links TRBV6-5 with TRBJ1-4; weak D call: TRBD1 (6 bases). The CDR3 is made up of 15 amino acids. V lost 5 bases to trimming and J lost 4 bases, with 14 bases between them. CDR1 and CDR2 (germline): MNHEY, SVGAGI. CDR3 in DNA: TGTGCCAGCAGTCCTGGACAGTCTTTTAATGAAAAACTGTTTTTT. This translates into CASSPGQSFNEKLFF.

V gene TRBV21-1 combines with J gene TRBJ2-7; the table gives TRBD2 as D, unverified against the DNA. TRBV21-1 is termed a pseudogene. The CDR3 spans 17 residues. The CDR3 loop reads CASSVGGLADSSYEQYF. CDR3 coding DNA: TGTGCCAGCAGCGTTGGGGGACTAGCGGATAGCTCCTACGAGCAGTACTTC.